This T cell receptor beta chain originates from a study of cytomegalovirus exposure and HLA in healthy donors. Notes on the study in general: Within the 90 to 150 validation repertoires, first-cohort TCR clusters tended to co-occur, according to a later analysis.

Profiling relied on immunoSEQ multiplex PCR, and the TCRdb table lists in-frame clones only, not all of them. The sample lists more than 300,000 clones, roughly 85% occurring once. Concerning this clone itself: Its antigen is currently unknown.

The germline V gene has CDR1 MDHEN and CDR2 SYDVKM. This CDR3 contains 15 residues. Trimming cost V 5 bases and J 10 bases; bases outside gene matches: 12. The chain carries TRBV28 and TRBJ1-4; 8 bases map to TRBD1. The receptor was isolated from a woman aged 18-30 years in good health and CMV-seronegative. The sequenced sample consisted of PBMCs. The CDR3 DNA follows: TGTGCCAGCAGTGTATTTCGGACAGGGCTGGGAAAACTGTTTTTT. Its translation: CASSVFRTGLGKLFF.